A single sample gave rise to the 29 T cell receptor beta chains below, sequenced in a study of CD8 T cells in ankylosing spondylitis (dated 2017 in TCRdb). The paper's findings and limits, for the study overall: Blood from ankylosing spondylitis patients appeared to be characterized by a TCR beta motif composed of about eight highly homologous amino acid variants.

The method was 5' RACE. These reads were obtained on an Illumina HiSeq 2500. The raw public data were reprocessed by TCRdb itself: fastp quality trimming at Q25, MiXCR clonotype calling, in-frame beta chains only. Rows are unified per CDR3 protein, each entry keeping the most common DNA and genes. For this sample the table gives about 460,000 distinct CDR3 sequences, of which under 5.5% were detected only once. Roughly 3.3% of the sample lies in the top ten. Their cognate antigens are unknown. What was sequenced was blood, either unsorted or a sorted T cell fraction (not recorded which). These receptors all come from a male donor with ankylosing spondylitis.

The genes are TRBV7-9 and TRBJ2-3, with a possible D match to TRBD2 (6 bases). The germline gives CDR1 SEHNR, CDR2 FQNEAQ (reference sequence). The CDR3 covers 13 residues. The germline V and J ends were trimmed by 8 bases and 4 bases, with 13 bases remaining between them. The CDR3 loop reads CASQEGRADTQYF. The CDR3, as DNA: TGTGCCAGCCAGGAGGGTCGCGCAGATACGCAGTATTTT.

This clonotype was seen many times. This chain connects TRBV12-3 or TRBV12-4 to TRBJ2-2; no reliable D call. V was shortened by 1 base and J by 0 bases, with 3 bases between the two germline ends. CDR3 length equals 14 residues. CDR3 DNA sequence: TGTGCCAGCAGTTTAGAACCGAACACCGGGGAGCTGTTTTTT. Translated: CASSLEPNTGELFF.

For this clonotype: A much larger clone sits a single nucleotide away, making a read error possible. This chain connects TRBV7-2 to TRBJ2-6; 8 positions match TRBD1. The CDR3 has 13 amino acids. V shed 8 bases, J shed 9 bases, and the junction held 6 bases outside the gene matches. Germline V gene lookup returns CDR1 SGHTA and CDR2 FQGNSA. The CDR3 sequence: CASGHDRGNVLTF. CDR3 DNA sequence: TGTGCCAGCGGTCACGACAGGGGCAACGTCCTGACTTTC. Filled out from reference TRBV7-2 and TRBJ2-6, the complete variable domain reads GAGVSQSPSNKVTEKGKDVELRCDPISGHTALYWYRQSLGQGLEFLIYFQGNSAPDKSGLPSDRFSAERTGGSVSTLTIQRTQQEDSAVYLCASGHDRGNVLTFGAGSRLTVL.

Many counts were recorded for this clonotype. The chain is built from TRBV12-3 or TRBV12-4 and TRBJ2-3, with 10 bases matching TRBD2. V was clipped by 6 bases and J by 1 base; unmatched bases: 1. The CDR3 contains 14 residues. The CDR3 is CASRTSGGTDTQYF. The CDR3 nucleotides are TGTGCCAGCAGAACTAGCGGGGGCACAGATACGCAGTATTTT.

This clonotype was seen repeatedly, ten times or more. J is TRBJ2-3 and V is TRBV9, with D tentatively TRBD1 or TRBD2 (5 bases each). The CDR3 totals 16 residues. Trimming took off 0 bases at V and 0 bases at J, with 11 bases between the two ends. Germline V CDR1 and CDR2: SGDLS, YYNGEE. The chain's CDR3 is CASSVGGSHSTDTQYF. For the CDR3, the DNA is TGTGCCAGCAGCGTAGGGGGGTCCCATAGCACAGATACGCAGTATTTT.

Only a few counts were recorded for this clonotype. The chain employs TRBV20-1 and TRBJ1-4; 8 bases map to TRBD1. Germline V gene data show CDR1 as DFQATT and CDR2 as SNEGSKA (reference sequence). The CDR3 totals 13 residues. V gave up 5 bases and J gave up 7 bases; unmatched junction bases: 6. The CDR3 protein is CSALDRGGEKLFF. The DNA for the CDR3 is TGCAGTGCTTTAGACAGGGGTGGTGAAAAACTGTTTTTT.

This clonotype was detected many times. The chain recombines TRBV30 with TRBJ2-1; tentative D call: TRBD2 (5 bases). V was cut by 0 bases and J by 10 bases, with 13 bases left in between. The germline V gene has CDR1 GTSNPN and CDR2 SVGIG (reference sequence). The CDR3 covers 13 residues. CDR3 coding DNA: TGTGCCTGGAGTGTACGGTGGACTTTGGAGCAGTTCTTC. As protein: CAWSVRWTLEQFF.

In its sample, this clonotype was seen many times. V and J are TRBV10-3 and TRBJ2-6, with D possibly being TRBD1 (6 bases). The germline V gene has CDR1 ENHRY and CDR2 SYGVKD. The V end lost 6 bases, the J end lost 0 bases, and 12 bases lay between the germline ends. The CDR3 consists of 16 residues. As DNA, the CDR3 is TGTGCCATCAGGGACAGCGAAGACTCTGGGGCCAACGTCCTGACTTTC. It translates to CAIRDSEDSGANVLTF.

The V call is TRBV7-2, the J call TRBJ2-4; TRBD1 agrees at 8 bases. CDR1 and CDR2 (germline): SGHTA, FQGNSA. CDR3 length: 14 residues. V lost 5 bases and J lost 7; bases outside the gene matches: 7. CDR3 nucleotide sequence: TGTGCCAGCAGCCCGGGGCAGGGGGCGAACATTCAGTACTTC. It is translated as CASSPGQGANIQYF. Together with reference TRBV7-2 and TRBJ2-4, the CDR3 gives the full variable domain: GAGVSQSPSNKVTEKGKDVELRCDPISGHTALYWYRQSLGQGLEFLIYFQGNSAPDKSGLPSDRFSAERTGGSVSTLTIQRTQQEDSAVYLCASSPGQGANIQYFGAGTRLSVL.

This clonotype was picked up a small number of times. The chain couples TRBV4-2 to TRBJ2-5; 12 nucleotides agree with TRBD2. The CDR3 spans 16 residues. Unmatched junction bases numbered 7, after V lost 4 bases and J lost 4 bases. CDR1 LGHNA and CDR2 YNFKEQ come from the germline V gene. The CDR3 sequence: CASSLGETSGGETQYF. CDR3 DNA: TGTGCCAGCAGCCTCGGGGAGACTAGCGGGGGAGAGACCCAGTACTTC.

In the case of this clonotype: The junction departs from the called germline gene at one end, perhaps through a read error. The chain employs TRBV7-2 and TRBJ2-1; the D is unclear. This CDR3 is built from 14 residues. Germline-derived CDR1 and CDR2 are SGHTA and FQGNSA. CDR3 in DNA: TGTGCCACCAGCTTAAACTTTGCCGACAATGAGCAGTTCTTC. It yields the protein CATSLNFADNEQFF.

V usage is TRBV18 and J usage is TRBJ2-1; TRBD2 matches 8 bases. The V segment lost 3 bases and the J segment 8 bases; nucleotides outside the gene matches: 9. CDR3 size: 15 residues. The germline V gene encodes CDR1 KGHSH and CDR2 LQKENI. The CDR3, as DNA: TGTGCCAGCTCACCTAACCCGGGAGGGCAAGATGAGCAGTTCTTC. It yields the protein CASSPNPGGQDEQFF.

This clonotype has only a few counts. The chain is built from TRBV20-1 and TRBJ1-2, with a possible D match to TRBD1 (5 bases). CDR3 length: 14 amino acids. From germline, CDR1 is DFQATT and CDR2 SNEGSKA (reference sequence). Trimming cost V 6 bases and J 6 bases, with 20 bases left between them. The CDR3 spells CSASFQGASNGYTF. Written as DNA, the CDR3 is TGCAGTGCCTCGTTTCAAGGGGCCTCTAATGGCTACACCTTC.

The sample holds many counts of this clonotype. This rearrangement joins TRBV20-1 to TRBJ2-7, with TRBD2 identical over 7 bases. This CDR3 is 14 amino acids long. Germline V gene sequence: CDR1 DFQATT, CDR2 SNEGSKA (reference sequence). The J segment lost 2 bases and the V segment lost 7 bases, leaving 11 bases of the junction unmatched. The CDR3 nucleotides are TGCAGTGTCCTATCGGGGGGACCCACCTACGAGCAGTACTTC. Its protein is CSVLSGGPTYEQYF.

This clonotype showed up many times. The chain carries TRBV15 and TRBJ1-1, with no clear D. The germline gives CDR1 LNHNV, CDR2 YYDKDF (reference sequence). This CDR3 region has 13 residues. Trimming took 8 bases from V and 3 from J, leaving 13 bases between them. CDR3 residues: CATAYRFDTEAFF. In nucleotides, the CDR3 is TGTGCCACCGCCTACCGTTTCGACACTGAAGCTTTCTTT.

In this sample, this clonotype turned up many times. This chain's CDR3 is CASSLRMGDTIYF. DNA for the CDR3: TGTGCCAGCAGCTTAAGGATGGGGGACACCATATATTTT. The chain is built from TRBV7-2 and TRBJ1-3; tentative D call: TRBD1 (5 bases). V was cut by 2 bases and J by 8 bases, with 10 bases left in between. Germline V gene data show CDR1 as SGHTA and CDR2 as FQGNSA. The CDR3 spans 13 residues.

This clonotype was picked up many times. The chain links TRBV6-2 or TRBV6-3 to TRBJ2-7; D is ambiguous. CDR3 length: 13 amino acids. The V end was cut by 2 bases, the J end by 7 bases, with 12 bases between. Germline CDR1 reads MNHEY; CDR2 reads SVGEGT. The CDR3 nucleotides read TGTGCCAGCAGTTACGTTATTTGGCGAGAGCAGTACTTC. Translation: CASSYVIWREQYF.

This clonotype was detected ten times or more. CDR3 protein: CASSFRTGIYNEQFF. CDR3 bases: TGTGCCAGCAGTTTCCGGACAGGGATCTACAATGAGCAGTTCTTC. The chain carries TRBV28 and TRBJ2-1, with 8 positions matching TRBD1. CDR1 and CDR2 from the germline V gene are MDHEN and SYDVKM. Unmatched junction bases numbered 4, after V lost 3 bases and J lost 3 bases. CDR3 length: 15 residues.

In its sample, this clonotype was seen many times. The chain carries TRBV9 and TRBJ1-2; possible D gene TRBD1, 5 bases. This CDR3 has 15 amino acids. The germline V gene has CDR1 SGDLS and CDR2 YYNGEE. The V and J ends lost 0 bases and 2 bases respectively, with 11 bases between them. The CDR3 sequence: CASSVGRGGNYGYTF. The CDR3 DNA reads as TGTGCCAGCAGCGTAGGAAGGGGAGGGAACTATGGCTACACCTTC.

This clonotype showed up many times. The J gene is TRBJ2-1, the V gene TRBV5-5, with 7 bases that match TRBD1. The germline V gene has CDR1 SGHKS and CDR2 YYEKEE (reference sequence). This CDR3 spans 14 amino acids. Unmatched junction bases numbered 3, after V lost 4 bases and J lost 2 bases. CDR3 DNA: TGTGCCAGCAGCCCGGGACAGACCTACAATGAGCAGTTCTTC. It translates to CASSPGQTYNEQFF.

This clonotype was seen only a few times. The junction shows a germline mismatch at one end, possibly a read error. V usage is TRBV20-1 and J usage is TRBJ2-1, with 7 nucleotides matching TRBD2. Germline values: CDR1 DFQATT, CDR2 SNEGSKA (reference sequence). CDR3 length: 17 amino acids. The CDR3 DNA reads TGCTGTGCTAGAGCGTTTAAAAGCGGGGAGGGATACAATGAGCAGTTCTTC. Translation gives CCARAFKSGEGYNEQFF.

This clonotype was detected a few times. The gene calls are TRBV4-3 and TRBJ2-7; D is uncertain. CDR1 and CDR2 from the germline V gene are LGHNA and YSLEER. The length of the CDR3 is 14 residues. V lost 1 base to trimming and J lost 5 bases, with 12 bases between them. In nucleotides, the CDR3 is TGCGCCAGCAGCCAAGTTCTGACTCCAGACGAGCAGTACTTC. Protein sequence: CASSQVLTPDEQYF.

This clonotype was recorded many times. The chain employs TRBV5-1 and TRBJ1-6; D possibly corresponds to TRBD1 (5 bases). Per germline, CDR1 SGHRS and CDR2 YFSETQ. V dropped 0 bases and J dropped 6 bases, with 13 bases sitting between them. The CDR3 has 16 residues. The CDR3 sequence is CASSLVPGTLNSPLHF. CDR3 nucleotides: TGCGCCAGCAGCTTGGTTCCCGGGACCCTTAATTCACCCCTCCACTTT.

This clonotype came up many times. CDR3 sequence (DNA): TGTGCCAGCAGCGTAGATCAGGACCCTTCCTACAATGAGCAGTTCTTC. This encodes CASSVDQDPSYNEQFF. The chain has TRBV9 and TRBJ2-1; D remains ambiguous. The V gene's germline CDR1 is SGDLS and CDR2 YYNGEE. Trimming removed 0 bases from V and 1 base from J, with 11 bases in between. This CDR3 is built from 16 residues.

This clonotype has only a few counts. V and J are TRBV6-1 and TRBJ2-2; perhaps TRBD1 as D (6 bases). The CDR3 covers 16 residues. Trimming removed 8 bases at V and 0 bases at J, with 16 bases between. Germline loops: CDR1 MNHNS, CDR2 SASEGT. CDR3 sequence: CASSIARQANTGELFF. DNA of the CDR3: TGTGCCAGCTCAATTGCCAGACAGGCGAACACCGGGGAGCTGTTTTTT.

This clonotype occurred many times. The CDR3 loop is CSARDRTVNTIYF. As DNA, the CDR3 is TGCAGTGCTAGAGATCGTACGGTCAACACCATATATTTT. The gene calls are TRBV20-1 and TRBJ1-3; D remains unclear. There are 13 residues in the CDR3. The V end lost 0 bases, the J end lost 7 bases, and 10 bases lay between the germline ends. The V gene's germline CDR1 is DFQATT and CDR2 SNEGSKA (reference sequence).

The CDR3 loop is CASGSGLYEQYF. CDR3 sequence (DNA): TGTGCCAGCGGCTCCGGGCTCTACGAGCAGTACTTC. The V call is TRBV5-6, the J call TRBJ2-7; D call uncertain. Trimming pared 7 bases from V and 3 bases from J, leaving 11 bases between. CDR1 SGHDT and CDR2 YYEEEE come from the germline V gene. This CDR3 has 12 amino acids.

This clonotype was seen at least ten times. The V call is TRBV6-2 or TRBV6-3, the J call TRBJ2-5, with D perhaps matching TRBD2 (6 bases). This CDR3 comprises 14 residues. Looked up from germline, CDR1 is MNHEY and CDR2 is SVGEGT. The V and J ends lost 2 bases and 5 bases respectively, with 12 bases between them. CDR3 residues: CASSYLTSFETQYF. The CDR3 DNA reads TGTGCCAGCAGTTACCTTACTAGCTTTGAGACCCAGTACTTC.

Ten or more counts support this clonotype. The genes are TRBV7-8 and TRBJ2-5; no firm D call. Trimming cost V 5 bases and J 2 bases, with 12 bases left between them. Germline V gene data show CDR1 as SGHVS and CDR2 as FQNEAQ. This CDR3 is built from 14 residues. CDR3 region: CASSPTPDQETQYF. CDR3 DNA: TGTGCCAGCAGCCCCACTCCCGATCAAGAGACCCAGTACTTC.